Each of the 21 T cell receptor beta chains below was sequenced from the same sample in a study of glioma-infiltrating T cells after dendritic cell vaccination. Only in-frame clones appear in the TCRdb table, and some are missing; sequencing was by immunoSEQ multiplex PCR. The table records 50,000 to 75,000 clones, about 85% of them present only once. The time point is: after dendritic cell vaccination, including at tumor progression/relapse. The sequencing used blood, collected after dendritic cell vaccination. The receptors here all came from a human donor with glioblastoma.

V is TRBV15 and J is TRBJ2-1, with 7 bases matching TRBD2. Trimming removed 3 bases from V and 9 bases from J; junction bases left unmatched: 5. Germline CDR1 LNHNV, CDR2 YYDKDF (reference sequence). The CDR3 consists of 13 residues. The CDR3: CATSRTSNREQFF. In DNA form, the CDR3 reads TGTGCCACCAGCAGGACTAGCAATCGTGAGCAGTTCTTC.

The V gene is TRBV7-9, the J gene TRBJ2-7; D possibly corresponds to TRBD1 (6 bases). CDR3 size: 14 residues. Deletions cut 0 bases from V and 6 bases from J, with 12 bases between. Germline CDR1 SEHNR, CDR2 FQNEAQ (reference sequence). The CDR3, as DNA: TGTGCCAGCAGCTTAGCAGGCGGACAGTCCGAGCAGTACTTC. Encoded protein: CASSLAGGQSEQYF. Filled out from reference TRBV7-9 and TRBJ2-7, the complete variable domain reads DTGVSQNPRHKITKRGQNVTFRCDPISEHNRLYWYRQTLGQGPEFLTYFQNEAQLEKSRLLSDRFSAERPKGSFSTLEIQRTEQGDSAMYLCASSLAGGQSEQYFGPGTRLTVT.

This clone was observed once. This chain uses TRBV7-9 with TRBJ2-7; D perhaps matches TRBD1 (6 bases). Germline V lookup: CDR1 SEHNR, CDR2 FQNEAQ (reference sequence). V was cut by 4 bases and J by 2 bases, with 12 bases left in between. The CDR3 totals 14 residues. The CDR3 sequence is CASSSMDRPYEQYF. CDR3 DNA sequence: TGTGCCAGCAGCTCTATGGACAGACCCTACGAGCAGTACTTC. Full variable domain (outside the CDR3, taken from reference TRBV7-9 and TRBJ2-7): DTGVSQNPRHKITKRGQNVTFRCDPISEHNRLYWYRQTLGQGPEFLTYFQNEAQLEKSRLLSDRFSAERPKGSFSTLEIQRTEQGDSAMYLCASSSMDRPYEQYFGPGTRLTVT.

This chain joins TRBV7-6 and TRBJ2-1, with a weak D call TRBD2 (6 bases). The CDR3 consists of 15 residues. V was shortened by 2 bases and J by 3 bases, with 11 bases between the two germline ends. Germline V CDR1 and CDR2: SGHVS, FNYEAQ. The CDR3 loop is CASSLMAGSYNEQFF. CDR3 bases: TGTGCCAGCAGCTTAATGGCGGGGAGCTACAATGAGCAGTTCTTC.

The chain couples TRBV5-1 to TRBJ1-2; the D gene is possibly TRBD1 (6 bases). The CDR3 runs to 14 residues. The germline V gene has CDR1 SGHRS and CDR2 YFSETQ. Trimming left V 3 bases short and J 1 base short, with 10 bases between. The CDR3 DNA sequence: TGCGCCAGCAGCTGGGGACATGGTAACTATGGCTACACCTTC. Its translation: CASSWGHGNYGYTF.

The chain links TRBV5-4 to TRBJ2-5, with D tentatively TRBD2 (5 bases). Germline CDR1 SGHNT, CDR2 YYREEE (reference sequence). The V and J ends lost 4 bases and 1 base respectively, with 8 bases between them. The CDR3 sequence is 13 residues long. CDR3 coding DNA: TGTGCCAGCAGCGGCGGGCTCCAAGAGACCCAGTACTTC. Residues: CASSGGLQETQYF.

As for this clone: Other DNA sequences of this sample code for an identical CDR3. The rearrangement uses TRBV19 and TRBJ1-1; the D gene is possibly TRBD1 (5 bases). Trimming pared 3 bases from V and 3 bases from J, leaving 8 bases between. The CDR3 consists of 13 residues. CDR1 and CDR2 from the germline V gene are LNHDA and SQIVND (reference sequence). The DNA of the CDR3 is TGTGCCAGTAGTATCAAAGGGGACACTGAAGCTTTCTTT. This gives the protein CASSIKGDTEAFF.

The J gene is TRBJ1-1, the V gene TRBV5-4; 9 bases agree with TRBD1. Germline-derived CDR1 and CDR2 are SGHNT and YYREEE (reference sequence). V was pared by 4 bases and J by 4 bases, with 5 bases of the junction left unmatched. The CDR3 runs to 14 residues. The CDR3 DNA reads as TGTGCCAGCAGCGAAGGACAGGGGAGCACTGAAGCTTTCTTT. Amino acids: CASSEGQGSTEAFF.

This clone was recorded only once. The chain uses TRBV23-1 and TRBJ1-2, with 8 nucleotides matching TRBD1. TRBV23-1 is annotated as an ORF whose role is uncertain. V shed 8 bases, J shed 4 bases, and the junction held 9 bases outside the gene matches. There are 14 residues in the CDR3. The CDR3: CASETRTGRYGYTF. The DNA of the CDR3 is TGCGCCAGCGAGACACGGACAGGGCGCTATGGCTACACCTTC.

This rearrangement joins TRBV9 to TRBJ2-3; 9 nucleotides line up with TRBD2. Germline CDR1 is SGDLS and CDR2 is YYNGEE. V was pared by 0 bases and J by 5 bases, with 4 bases of the junction left unmatched. The CDR3 length is 15 residues. This CDR3 is CASSVGGGGGDTQYF. Here the CDR3 DNA reads TGTGCCAGCAGCGTAGGTGGCGGGGGGGGAGATACGCAGTATTTT.

The chain employs TRBV4-3 and TRBJ1-4, with 8 bases fitting TRBD1. Germline V CDR1 and CDR2: LGHNA, YSLEER. This CDR3 is built from 14 residues. The junction had 7 bases not matched to a gene; V was cut back by 5 bases and J by 8 bases. Here the CDR3 reads CASSDGTGSEKLFF. CDR3 nucleotide sequence: TGCGCCAGCAGCGACGGGACAGGATCCGAAAAACTGTTTTTT.

The V and J genes are TRBV6-6 and TRBJ1-6, with TRBD1 matching 9 bases. The CDR3 length is 15 residues. V was clipped by 5 bases and J by 7 bases; unmatched bases: 6. CDR1 MNHNY and CDR2 SVGAGI come from the germline V gene (reference sequence). DNA of the CDR3: TGTGCCAGCAGTCTAAGCACAGGGGGCAATTCACCCCTCCACTTT. Translating it yields CASSLSTGGNSPLHF.

The chain uses TRBV5-1 and TRBJ2-1; D might be TRBD2 (5 bases). Germline CDR1 reads SGHRS; CDR2 reads YFSETQ. Trimming took off 1 base at V and 9 bases at J, with 14 bases between the two ends. This CDR3 is built from 14 residues. DNA of the CDR3: TGCGCCAGCAGCTTGTGGAGTAGCGCTGGTGAGCAGTTCTTC. Translated, it gives CASSLWSSAGEQFF.

Points on this clone: A much larger clone is a single base away; this may be a read error. The genes are TRBV7-9 and TRBJ1-1; D perhaps matches TRBD1 (5 bases). Between the trimmed V and J ends, which lost 2 bases and 1 base, there was a span of 5 bases. Germline V gives CDR1 SEHNR, CDR2 FQNEAQ (reference sequence). CDR3 length: 13 amino acids. The CDR3 region has the DNA TGTGCCAGCAGCTTACAGGGGAACACTGAAGCTTTCTTT. It translates to CASSLQGNTEAFF.

This clone was observed a few times. The chain combines TRBV19 with TRBJ2-7; 9 bases match TRBD2. The germline CDR1 and CDR2 sequences are LNHDA and SQIVND (reference sequence). The CDR3 spans 14 residues. The V gene end was trimmed by 6 bases and the J gene end by 4 bases; junction bases not matched to a gene: 7. The CDR3 DNA reads TGTGCCAGTAGCCAAGCGGGGGGACCTTACGAGCAGTACTTC. It encodes CASSQAGGPYEQYF.

In its sample, this clone was seen once. The J gene is TRBJ2-5, the V gene TRBV10-1; 7 bases agree with TRBD1. Looked up from germline, CDR1 is WNHNN and CDR2 is SYGVQD (reference sequence). J gave up 3 bases and V 6 bases, and 4 bases lay outside the gene matches. The CDR3 is made up of 13 amino acids. The CDR3 loop reads CASRKTGKETQYF. The CDR3 DNA reads TGCGCCAGCAGGAAGACAGGGAAAGAGACCCAGTACTTC.

The chain combines TRBV7-8 with TRBJ2-5; D is unclear. The DNA end favors TRBJ2-7, so the J call may be wrong. This CDR3 is 12 amino acids long. Germline V gives CDR1 SGHVS, CDR2 FQNEAQ. As DNA, the CDR3 is TGTGCCAGCAGCCGCCGGAACTACGAGCAGTACTTC. Translating gives CASSRRNYEQYF.

Remarks on this clone: Other DNA sequences within the sample encode an identical CDR3. This chain joins TRBV4-2 and TRBJ2-1, with D possibly matching TRBD1 (6 bases). V lost 0 bases and J lost 0, with 12 bases in between. Per the germline V gene, CDR1 is LGHNA and CDR2 is YNFKEQ. There are 17 residues in the CDR3. The CDR3 loop is CASSQDQGRGSYNEQFF. The CDR3 bases are TGTGCCAGCAGCCAAGATCAGGGCAGGGGCTCCTACAATGAGCAGTTCTTC.

The chain links TRBV5-4 to TRBJ2-7; TRBD1 might be the D (6 bases). This CDR3 spans 13 amino acids. CDR1 and CDR2 from the germline V gene are SGHNT and YYREEE (reference sequence). V was cut by 0 bases and J by 6 bases, with 10 bases left in between. As DNA, the CDR3 is TGTGCCAGCAGCTTGGACAGGGCATCCGAGCAGTACTTC. This gives the protein CASSLDRASEQYF. The variable domain in full, with the rest retrieved from reference TRBV5-4 and TRBJ2-7, is ETGVTQSPTHLIKTRGQQVTLRCSSQSGHNTVSWYQQALGQGPQFIFQYYREEENGRGNFPPRFSGLQFPNYSSELNVNALELDDSALYLCASSLDRASEQYFGPGTRLTVT.

V gene TRBV5-1 combines with J gene TRBJ1-3; no clear D gene. Germline V CDR1 and CDR2: SGHRS, YFSETQ. Trimming took off 4 bases at V and 0 bases at J, with 11 bases between the two ends. The CDR3 runs to 15 residues. CDR3 amino acids: CASSQTGASGNTIYF. The DNA for the CDR3 is TGCGCCAGCAGCCAAACGGGAGCCTCTGGAAACACCATATATTTT.

This chain links TRBV6-5 with TRBJ2-1; 8 bases agree with TRBD1. Trimming removed 5 bases from V and 7 bases from J; junction bases left unmatched: 10. CDR3 length: 15 amino acids. From germline, CDR1 is MNHEY and CDR2 SVGAGI. CDR3 sequence: CASSRTRTGTNEQFF. Written as DNA, the CDR3 is TGTGCCAGCAGTCGAACCCGGACAGGGACGAATGAGCAGTTCTTC.